One sample yielded the 9 T cell receptor beta chains listed below, sequenced in a study of control samples from healthy donors and cancer patients (dated by TCRdb to 2020 to 2022). The method behind the library was the immunoSEQ multiplex PCR assay. Entries here come from immuneACCESS through TCRdb and include only in-frame sequences with V and J called. Some clones fail to appear in such tables; in the studies checked, an unresolved V gene covers under half of the shortfall, and the cause of the remainder is unknown. Across this sample there are about 160,000 clones, with roughly 95% seen only once. Over 1% of the sample is in the top ten clones. Sequencing used blood. These receptors were taken from a woman in her thirties in good health.

Concerning this clone itself: Other DNA sequences in this specimen translate into the identical CDR3. This rearrangement joins TRBV12-3 or TRBV12-4 to TRBJ2-3, with D perhaps given as TRBD1 or TRBD2 (6 bases each). CDR3 length equals 13 residues. V lost 6 bases to trimming and J lost 3 bases, with 10 bases between them. CDR3 protein: CASRTGLTDTQYF. CDR3 bases: TGTGCCAGCAGGACAGGACTAACAGATACGCAGTATTTT.

V is TRBV18 and J is TRBJ1-2; D is unclear. CDR3 length: 13 residues. Between the trimmed V and J ends, which lost 4 bases and 3 bases, there was a span of 9 bases. The germline CDR1 and CDR2 sequences are KGHSH and LQKENI. The CDR3 DNA reads TGTGCCAGCTCACAGGCGGATGACTATGGCTACACCTTC. It codes for CASSQADDYGYTF.

The chain carries TRBV6-5 and TRBJ1-5; D is ambiguous. The CDR3 covers 15 residues. Trimming took off 5 bases at V and 0 bases at J, with 11 bases between the two ends. Germline-derived CDR1 and CDR2 are MNHEY and SVGAGI. The CDR3 sequence: CASSRSPDSNQPQHF. DNA of the CDR3: TGTGCCAGCAGTCGGTCCCCAGATAGCAATCAGCCCCAGCATTTT.

The chain links TRBV7-9 to TRBJ2-5, with a possible D match to TRBD1 (6 bases). The CDR3 has 17 amino acids. The germline V gene has CDR1 SEHNR and CDR2 FQNEAQ (reference sequence). The V end lost 2 bases, the J end lost 1 base, and 17 bases lay between the germline ends. The CDR3 loop reads CASSLYVGTPVQETQYF. DNA for the CDR3: TGTGCCAGCAGCTTATATGTAGGGACACCCGTCCAAGAGACCCAGTACTTC. The full variable domain, with the rest looked up from reference TRBV7-9 and TRBJ2-5, is DTGVSQNPRHKITKRGQNVTFRCDPISEHNRLYWYRQTLGQGPEFLTYFQNEAQLEKSRLLSDRFSAERPKGSFSTLEIQRTEQGDSAMYLCASSLYVGTPVQETQYFGPGTRLLVL.

V is TRBV11-3 and J is TRBJ2-3; TRBD2 matches 7 bases. From germline, CDR1 is SGHNT and CDR2 YENEEA. V lost 5 bases to trimming and J lost 1 base; unmatched junction nucleotides: 12. This CDR3 contains 17 residues. CDR3 sequence: CASSNMGDAGGTDTQYF. CDR3 DNA: TGTGCCAGCAGCAATATGGGAGATGCGGGGGGCACAGATACGCAGTATTTT.

The CDR3 sequence: CASSPRYSGANVLTF. The CDR3 DNA reads as TGTGCCAGCAGTCCGAGATACTCTGGGGCCAACGTCCTGACTTTC. This sequence joins TRBV27 and TRBJ2-6, with D unresolved. The V and J ends lost 5 bases and 0 bases respectively, with 8 bases between them. CDR3 length: 15 amino acids. Germline CDR1 and CDR2: MNHEY and SMNVEV (reference sequence).

The genes are TRBV6-5 and TRBJ2-7; D may be TRBD1 (5 bases). Germline CDR1 and CDR2: MNHEY and SVGAGI. The CDR3 is 13 residues long. V was clipped by 4 bases and J by 3 bases, with 10 bases between them. This CDR3 reads CASSSTGIYEQYF. As DNA, the CDR3 is TGTGCCAGCAGTTCTACAGGAATCTACGAGCAGTACTTC.

This clone came up once. This chain joins TRBV27 and TRBJ1-2; a weak D match, TRBD1 (6 bases). Trimming pared 3 bases from V and 4 bases from J, leaving 15 bases between. Germline V gene data show CDR1 as MNHEY and CDR2 as SMNVEV (reference sequence). There are 15 residues in the CDR3. CDR3 in amino acids: CASSFGQGWGYGYTF. The DNA for the CDR3 is TGTGCCAGCAGTTTTGGGCAGGGGTGGGGCTATGGCTACACCTTC.

The chain has TRBV18 and TRBJ2-1; D is undetermined. The length of the CDR3 is 13 residues. The V gene lost 3 bases and the J gene lost 4 bases, with 7 bases spanning the gap. Per germline, CDR1 KGHSH and CDR2 LQKENI. CDR3 sequence (DNA): TGTGCCAGCTCACCCGTAGCTTACAATGAGCAGTTCTTC. This codes for CASSPVAYNEQFF.